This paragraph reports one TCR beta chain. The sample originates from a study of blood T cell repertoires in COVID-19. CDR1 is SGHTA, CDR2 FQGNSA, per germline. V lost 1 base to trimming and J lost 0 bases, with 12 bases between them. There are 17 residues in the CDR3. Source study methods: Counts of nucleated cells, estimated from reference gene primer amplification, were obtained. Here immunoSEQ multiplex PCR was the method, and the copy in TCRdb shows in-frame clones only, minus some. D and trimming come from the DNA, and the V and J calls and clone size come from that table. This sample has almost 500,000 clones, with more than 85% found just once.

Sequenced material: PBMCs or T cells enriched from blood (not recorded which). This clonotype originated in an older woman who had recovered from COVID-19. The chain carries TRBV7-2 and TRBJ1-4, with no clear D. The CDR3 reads CASSLEVGSATNEKLFF. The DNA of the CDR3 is TGTGCCAGCAGCTTAGAGGTGGGGAGTGCAACTAATGAAAAACTGTTTTTT. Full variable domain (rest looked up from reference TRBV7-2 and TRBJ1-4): GAGVSQSPSNKVTEKGKDVELRCDPISGHTALYWYRQSLGQGLEFLIYFQGNSAPDKSGLPSDRFSAERTGGSVSTLTIQRTQQEDSAVYLCASSLEVGSATNEKLFFGSGTQLSVL.